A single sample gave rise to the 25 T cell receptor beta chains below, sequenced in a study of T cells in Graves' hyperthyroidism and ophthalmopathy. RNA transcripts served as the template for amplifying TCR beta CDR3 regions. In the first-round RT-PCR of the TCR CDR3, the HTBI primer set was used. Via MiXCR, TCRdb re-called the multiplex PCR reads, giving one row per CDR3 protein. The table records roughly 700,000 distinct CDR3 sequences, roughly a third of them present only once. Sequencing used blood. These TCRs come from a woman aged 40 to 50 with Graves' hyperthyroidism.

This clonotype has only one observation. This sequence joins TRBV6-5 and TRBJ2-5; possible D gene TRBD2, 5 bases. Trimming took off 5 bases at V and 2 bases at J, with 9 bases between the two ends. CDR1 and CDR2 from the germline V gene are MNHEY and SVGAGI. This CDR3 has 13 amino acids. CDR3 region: CASSHTGQETQYF. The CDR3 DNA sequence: TGTGCCAGCAGTCACACGGGGCAAGAGACCCAGTACTTC.

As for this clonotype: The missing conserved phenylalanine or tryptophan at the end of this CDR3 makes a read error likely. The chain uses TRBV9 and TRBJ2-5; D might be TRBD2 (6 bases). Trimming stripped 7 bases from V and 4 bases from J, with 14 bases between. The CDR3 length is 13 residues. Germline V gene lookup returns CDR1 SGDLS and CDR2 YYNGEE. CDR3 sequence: CASSPGDRETQYL. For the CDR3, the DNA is TGTGCCAGCTCCCCGGGGGACCGAGAGACCCAGTACCTC.

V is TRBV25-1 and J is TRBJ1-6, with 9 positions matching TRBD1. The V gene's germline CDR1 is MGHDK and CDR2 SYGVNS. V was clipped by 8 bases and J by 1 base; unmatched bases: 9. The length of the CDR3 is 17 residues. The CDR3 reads CASSGTGHGSYNSPLHF. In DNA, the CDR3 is TGTGCCAGCTCCGGGACAGGGCATGGATCCTATAATTCACCCCTCCACTTT.

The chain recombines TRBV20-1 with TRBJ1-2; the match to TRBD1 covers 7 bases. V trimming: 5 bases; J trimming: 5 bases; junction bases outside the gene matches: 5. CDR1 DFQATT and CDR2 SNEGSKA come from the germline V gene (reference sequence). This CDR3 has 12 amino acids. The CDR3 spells CSALTGQYGYTF. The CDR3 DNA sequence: TGCAGTGCTCTGACAGGGCAATATGGCTACACCTTC.

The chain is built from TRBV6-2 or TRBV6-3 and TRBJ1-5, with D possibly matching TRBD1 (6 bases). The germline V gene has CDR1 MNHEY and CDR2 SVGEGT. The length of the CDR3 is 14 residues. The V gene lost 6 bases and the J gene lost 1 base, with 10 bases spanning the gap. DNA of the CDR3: TGTGCCAGCAGCCACGGACAGAGCAATCAGCCCCAGCATTTT. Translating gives CASSHGQSNQPQHF.

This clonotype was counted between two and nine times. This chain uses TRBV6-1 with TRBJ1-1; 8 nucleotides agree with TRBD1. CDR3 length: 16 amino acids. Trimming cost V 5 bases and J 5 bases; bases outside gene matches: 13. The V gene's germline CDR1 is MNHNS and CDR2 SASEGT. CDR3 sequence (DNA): TGTGCCAGCAGTTACCCCCAAGGACAGGGCGGAACTGAAGCTTTCTTT. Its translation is CASSYPQGQGGTEAFF.

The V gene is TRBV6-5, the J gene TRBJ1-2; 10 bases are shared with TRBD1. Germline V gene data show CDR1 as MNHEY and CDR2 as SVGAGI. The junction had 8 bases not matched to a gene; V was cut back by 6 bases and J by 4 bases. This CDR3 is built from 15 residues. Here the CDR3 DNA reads TGTGCCAGCAGATCGGACAGGGGGGGCATCTATGGCTACACCTTC. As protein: CASRSDRGGIYGYTF.

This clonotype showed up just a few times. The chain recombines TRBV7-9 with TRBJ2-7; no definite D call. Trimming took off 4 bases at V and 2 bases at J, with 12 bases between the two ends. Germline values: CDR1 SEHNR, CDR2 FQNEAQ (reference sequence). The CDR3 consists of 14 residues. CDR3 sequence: CASSSAVSTYEQYF. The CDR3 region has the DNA TGTGCCAGCAGCTCAGCAGTTAGTACCTACGAGCAGTACTTC.

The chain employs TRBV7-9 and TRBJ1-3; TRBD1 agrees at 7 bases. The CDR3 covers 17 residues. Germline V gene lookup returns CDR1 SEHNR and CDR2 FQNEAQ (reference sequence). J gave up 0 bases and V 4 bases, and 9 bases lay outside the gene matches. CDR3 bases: TGTGCCAGCAGCTCGCCGGGACAGCTAAACTCTGGAAACACCATATATTTT. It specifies CASSSPGQLNSGNTIYF.

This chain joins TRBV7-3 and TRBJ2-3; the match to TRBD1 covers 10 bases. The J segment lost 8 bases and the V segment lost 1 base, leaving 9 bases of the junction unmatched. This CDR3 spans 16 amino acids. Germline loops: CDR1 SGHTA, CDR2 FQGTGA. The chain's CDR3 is CASSLRDRGGQGTQYF. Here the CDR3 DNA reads TGTGCCAGCAGCTTAAGGGACAGGGGAGGCCAGGGTACGCAGTATTTT.

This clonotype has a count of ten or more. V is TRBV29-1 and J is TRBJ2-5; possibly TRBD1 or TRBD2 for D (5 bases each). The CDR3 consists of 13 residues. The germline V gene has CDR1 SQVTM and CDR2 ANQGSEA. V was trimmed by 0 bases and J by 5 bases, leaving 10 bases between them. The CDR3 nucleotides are TGCAGCGTTGAAGACTCGGGACGGGAGACCCAGTACTTC. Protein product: CSVEDSGRETQYF.

The CDR3 spells CSVGWTGGNEAFF. CDR3 in DNA: TGCAGCGTGGGATGGACAGGGGGGAATGAAGCTTTCTTT. The chain is built from TRBV29-1 and TRBJ1-1; TRBD1 matches at 10 bases. V was clipped by 6 bases and J by 7 bases; unmatched bases: 8. Germline CDR1 reads SQVTM; CDR2 reads ANQGSEA. The CDR3 covers 13 residues.

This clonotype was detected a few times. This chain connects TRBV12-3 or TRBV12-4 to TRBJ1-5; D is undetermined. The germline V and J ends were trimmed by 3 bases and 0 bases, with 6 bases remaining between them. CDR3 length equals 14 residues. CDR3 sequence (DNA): TGTGCCAGCAGTTTTAAGGTTAGCAATCAGCCCCAGCATTTT. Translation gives CASSFKVSNQPQHF.

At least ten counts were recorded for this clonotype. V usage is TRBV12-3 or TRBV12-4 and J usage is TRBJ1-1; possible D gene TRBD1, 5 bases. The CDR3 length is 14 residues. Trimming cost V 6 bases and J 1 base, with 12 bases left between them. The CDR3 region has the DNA TGTGCCAGCAGGTCCGGAGGGACGAACACTGAAGCTTTCTTT. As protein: CASRSGGTNTEAFF.

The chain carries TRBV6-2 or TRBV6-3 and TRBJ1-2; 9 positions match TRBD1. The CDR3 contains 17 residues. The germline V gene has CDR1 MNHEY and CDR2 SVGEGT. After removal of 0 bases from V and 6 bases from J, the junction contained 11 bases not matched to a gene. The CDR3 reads CASSYSGQGGLLDGYTF. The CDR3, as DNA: TGTGCCAGCAGTTACTCGGGACAGGGCGGTCTACTAGATGGCTACACCTTC.

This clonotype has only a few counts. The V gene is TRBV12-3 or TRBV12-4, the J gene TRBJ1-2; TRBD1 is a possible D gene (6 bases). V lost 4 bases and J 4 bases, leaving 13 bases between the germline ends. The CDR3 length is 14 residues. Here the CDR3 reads CASSSDSHFYGYTF. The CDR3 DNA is TGTGCCAGCAGTTCGGACAGCCATTTCTATGGCTACACCTTC.

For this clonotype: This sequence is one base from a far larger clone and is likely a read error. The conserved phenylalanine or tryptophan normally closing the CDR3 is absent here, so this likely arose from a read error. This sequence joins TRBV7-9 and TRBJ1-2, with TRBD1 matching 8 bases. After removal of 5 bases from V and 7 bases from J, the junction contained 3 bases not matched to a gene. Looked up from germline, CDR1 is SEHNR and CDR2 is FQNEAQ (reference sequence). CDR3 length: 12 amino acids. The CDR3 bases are TGTGCCAGCAGCCCAACAGGGGGTGGCTACACCTCC. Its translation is CASSPTGGGYTS.

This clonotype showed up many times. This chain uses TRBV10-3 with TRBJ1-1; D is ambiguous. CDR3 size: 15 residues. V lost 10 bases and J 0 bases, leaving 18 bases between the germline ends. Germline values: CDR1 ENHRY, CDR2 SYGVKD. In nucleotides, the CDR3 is TGTGCCAGTAGGACCTACGACGGAATGAACACTGAAGCTTTCTTT. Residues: CASRTYDGMNTEAFF.

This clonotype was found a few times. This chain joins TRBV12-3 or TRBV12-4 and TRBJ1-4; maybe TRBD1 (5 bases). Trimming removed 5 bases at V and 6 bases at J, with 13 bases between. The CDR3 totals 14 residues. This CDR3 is CASSRTPFHEKLFF. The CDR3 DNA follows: TGTGCCAGCAGTCGGACACCATTTCATGAAAAACTGTTTTTT.

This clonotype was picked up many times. This CDR3 reads CASSQDRVGSPLHF. The CDR3 DNA reads TGTGCCAGCAGCCAGGACAGGGTCGGTTCACCCCTCCACTTT. V and J are TRBV7-9 and TRBJ1-6, with 8 bases matching TRBD1. The CDR3 is 14 residues long. V lost 5 bases to trimming and J lost 9 bases; unmatched junction nucleotides: 6. CDR1 and CDR2 from the germline V gene are SEHNR and FQNEAQ (reference sequence).

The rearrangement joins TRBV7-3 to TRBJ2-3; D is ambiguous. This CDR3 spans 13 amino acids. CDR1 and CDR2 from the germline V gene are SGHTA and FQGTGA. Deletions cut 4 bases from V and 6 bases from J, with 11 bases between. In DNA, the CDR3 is TGTGCCAGCAGCTCCCGACTTGGGGATACGCAGTATTTT. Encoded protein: CASSSRLGDTQYF.

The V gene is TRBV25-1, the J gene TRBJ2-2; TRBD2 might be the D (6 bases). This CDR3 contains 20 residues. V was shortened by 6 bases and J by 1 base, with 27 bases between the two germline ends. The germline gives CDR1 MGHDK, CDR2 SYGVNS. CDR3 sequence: CASSTPFVGWGTWNTGELFF. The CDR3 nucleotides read TGTGCCAGCAGCACACCCTTCGTGGGGTGGGGGACTTGGAACACCGGGGAGCTGTTTTTT.

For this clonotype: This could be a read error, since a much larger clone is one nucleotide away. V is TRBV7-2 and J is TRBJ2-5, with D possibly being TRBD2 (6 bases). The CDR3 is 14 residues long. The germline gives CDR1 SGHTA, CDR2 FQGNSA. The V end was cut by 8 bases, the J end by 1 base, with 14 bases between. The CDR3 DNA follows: TGTGCCAGCGGAGATCGGGGGAGCCAAGAGACCCAGTACTTC. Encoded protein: CASGDRGSQETQYF.

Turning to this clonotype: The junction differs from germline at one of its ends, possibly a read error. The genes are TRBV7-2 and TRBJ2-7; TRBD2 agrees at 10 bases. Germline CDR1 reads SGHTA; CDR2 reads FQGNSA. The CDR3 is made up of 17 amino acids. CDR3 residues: CASSGVLAGGSSYEQCF. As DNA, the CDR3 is TGTGCCAGCAGCGGGGTTTTAGCGGGGGGAAGCTCCTACGAGCAGTGCTTC.

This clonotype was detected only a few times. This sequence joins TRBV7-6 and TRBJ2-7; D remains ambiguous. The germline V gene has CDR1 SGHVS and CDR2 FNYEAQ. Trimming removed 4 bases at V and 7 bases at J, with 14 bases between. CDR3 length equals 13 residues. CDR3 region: CASSSETGREQYF. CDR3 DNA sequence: TGTGCCAGCAGCTCCGAGACCGGCCGGGAGCAGTACTTC.